Here is one T cell receptor beta chain with its context. Its antigen is still unknown. The germline CDR1 and CDR2 sequences are LGHNA and YSLEER. This CDR3 is built from 17 residues. V lost 0 bases and J 5 bases, leaving 19 bases between the germline ends. Assay: immunoSEQ multiplex PCR; the TCRdb copy retains only in-frame clones and omits some. The sample consists of tens of thousands of clones, roughly 89% of them appearing once. The sample comes from a study of PD-L1 blockade in urothelial cancer. Study background: Blood was analyzed 3 weeks (second dose) and 6 weeks after treatment start. There were a median of approximately 150,000 T cells in blood samples.

Indicated time point: pretreatment peripheral blood. Notes on the study in general: Where pretreatment blood TCR clonality fell below the median, better survival was predicted. Durable-benefit cases showed more tumor-associated blood clone expansion at 3 weeks.

Sequences were derived from PBMCs, sampled around atezolizumab (anti-PD-L1) treatment. The receptor was isolated from a man between 60 and 75 years old with urothelial cancer. The rearrangement uses TRBV4-3 and TRBJ1-2, with D perhaps matching TRBD1 (6 bases). CDR3 DNA: TGCGCCAGCAGCCAAGATGGGGCAGGGGCCTCCCGATATGGCTACACCTTC. Encoded protein: CASSQDGAGASRYGYTF.